This T cell receptor (beta chain) originates from a study of control samples from healthy donors and cancer patients. CDR1 and CDR2 from the germline V gene are MDHEN and SYDVKM. This CDR3 contains 14 residues. Trimming pared 5 bases from V and 8 bases from J, leaving 15 bases between. Here immunoSEQ multiplex PCR was the method, and the copy in TCRdb shows in-frame clones only, minus some. This table holds about 75,000 clones, around 95% found once. The sequencing sample was made of blood. The gene calls are TRBV28 and TRBJ1-4, with a weak D call TRBD1 (5 bases). This sequence originates from a woman between 35 and 50 years old in good health. The CDR3 sequence is CASSPGQGGEKLFF. CDR3 sequence (DNA): TGTGCCAGCAGTCCCGGGCAGGGTGGAGAAAAACTGTTTTTT.